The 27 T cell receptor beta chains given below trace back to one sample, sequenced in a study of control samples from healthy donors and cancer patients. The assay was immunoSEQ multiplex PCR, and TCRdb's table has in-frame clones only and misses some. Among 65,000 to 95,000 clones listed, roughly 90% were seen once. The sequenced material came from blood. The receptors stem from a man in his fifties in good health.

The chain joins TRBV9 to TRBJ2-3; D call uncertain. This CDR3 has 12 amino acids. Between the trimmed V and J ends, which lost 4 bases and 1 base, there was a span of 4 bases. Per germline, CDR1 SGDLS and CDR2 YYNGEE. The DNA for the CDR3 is TGTGCCAGCAGCTGGGGCACAGATACGCAGTATTTT. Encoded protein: CASSWGTDTQYF. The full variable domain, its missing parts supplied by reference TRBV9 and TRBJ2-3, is DSGVTQTPKHLITATGQRVTLRCSPRSGDLSVYWYQQSLDQGLQFLIQYYNGEERAKGNILERFSAQQFPDLHSELNLSSLELGDSALYFCASSWGTDTQYFGPGTRLTVL.

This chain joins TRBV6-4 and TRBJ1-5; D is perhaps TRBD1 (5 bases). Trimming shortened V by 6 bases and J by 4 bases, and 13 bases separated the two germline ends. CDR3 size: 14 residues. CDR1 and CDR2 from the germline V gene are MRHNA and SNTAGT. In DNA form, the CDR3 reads TGTGCCAGCAGAGATTATGGGGGTAATCAGCCCCAGCATTTT. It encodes CASRDYGGNQPQHF.

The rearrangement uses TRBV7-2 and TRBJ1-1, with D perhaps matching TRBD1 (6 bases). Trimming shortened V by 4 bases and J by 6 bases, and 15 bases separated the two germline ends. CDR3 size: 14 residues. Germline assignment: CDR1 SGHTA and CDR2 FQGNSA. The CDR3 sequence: CASSYPRGGAEAFF. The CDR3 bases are TGTGCCAGCAGCTACCCCCGTGGGGGCGCTGAAGCTTTCTTT.

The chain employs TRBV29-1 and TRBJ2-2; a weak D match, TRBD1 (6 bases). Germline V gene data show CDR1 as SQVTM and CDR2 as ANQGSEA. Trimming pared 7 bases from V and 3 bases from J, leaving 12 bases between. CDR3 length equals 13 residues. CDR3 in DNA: TGCAGCGCCTTCAGGGGCGACACCGGGGAGCTGTTTTTT. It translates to CSAFRGDTGELFF.

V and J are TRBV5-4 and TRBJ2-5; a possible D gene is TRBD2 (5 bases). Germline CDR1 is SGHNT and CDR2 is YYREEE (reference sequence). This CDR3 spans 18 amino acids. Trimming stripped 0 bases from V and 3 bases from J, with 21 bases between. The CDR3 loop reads CASSLDQPRLTGKETQYF. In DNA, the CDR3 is TGTGCCAGCAGCTTGGACCAGCCACGATTAACCGGGAAAGAGACCCAGTACTTC.

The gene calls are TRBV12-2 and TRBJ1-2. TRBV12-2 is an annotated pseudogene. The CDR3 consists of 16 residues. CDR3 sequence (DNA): TGTGCAAGTCGCTTAATTTGCCGGGCTATTGGGTTTGGCTACACCTTC. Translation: CASRLICRAIGFGYTF.

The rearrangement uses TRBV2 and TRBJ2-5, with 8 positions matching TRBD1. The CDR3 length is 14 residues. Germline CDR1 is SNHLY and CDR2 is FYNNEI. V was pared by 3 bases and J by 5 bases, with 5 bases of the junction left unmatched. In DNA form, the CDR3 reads TGTGCCAGCAGTGAGAAGGACAGGGCGGAGACCCAGTACTTC. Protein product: CASSEKDRAETQYF.

In nucleotides, the CDR3 is TGTGCCAGCAGCTTAGCGCGACAGGGGAATGAAAAACTGTTTTTT. Amino acid sequence: CASSLARQGNEKLFF. J is TRBJ1-4 and V is TRBV7-2; 8 bases are a match to TRBD1. The V gene's germline CDR1 is SGHTA and CDR2 FQGNSA. The CDR3 extends over 15 amino acids. V lost 0 bases and J lost 5; bases outside the gene matches: 2.

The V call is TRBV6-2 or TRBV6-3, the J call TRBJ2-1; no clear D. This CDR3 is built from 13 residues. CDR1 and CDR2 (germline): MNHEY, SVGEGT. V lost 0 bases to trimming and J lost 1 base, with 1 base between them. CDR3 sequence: CASSYSSYNEQFF. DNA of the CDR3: TGTGCCAGCAGTTACTCTTCCTACAATGAGCAGTTCTTC.

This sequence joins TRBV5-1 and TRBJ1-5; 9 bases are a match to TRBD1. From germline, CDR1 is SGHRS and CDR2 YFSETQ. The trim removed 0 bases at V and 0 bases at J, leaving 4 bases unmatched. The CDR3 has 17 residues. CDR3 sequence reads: CASSLGDREGSNQPQHF. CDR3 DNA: TGCGCCAGCAGCTTGGGGGACAGGGAGGGTAGCAATCAGCCCCAGCATTTT. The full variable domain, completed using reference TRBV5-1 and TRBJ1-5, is KAGVTQTPRYLIKTRGQQVTLSCSPISGHRSVSWYQQTPGQGLQFLFEYFSETQRNKGNFPGRFSGRQFSNSRSEMNVSTLELGDSALYLCASSLGDREGSNQPQHFGDGTRLSIL.

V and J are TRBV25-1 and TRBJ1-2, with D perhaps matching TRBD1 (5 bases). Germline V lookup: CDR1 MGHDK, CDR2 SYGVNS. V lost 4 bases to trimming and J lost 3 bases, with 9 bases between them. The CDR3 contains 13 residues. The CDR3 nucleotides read TGTGCCAGCAGTGTCGGGACGGACTATGGCTACACCTTC. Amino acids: CASSVGTDYGYTF.

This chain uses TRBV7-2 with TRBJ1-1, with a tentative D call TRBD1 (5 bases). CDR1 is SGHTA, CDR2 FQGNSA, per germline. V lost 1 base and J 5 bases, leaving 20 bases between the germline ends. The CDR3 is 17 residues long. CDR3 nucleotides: TGTGCCAGCAGCTTAGGGAAGGCAGGGTCTTTGGGTACTGAAGCTTTCTTT. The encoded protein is CASSLGKAGSLGTEAFF.

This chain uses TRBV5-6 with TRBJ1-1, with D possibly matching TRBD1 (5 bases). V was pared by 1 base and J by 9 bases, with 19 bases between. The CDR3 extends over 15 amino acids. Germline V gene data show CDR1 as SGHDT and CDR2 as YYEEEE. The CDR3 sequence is CASSLSPPGRKKAFF. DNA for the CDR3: TGTGCCAGCAGCTTGAGCCCCCCGGGACGGAAAAAAGCTTTCTTT.

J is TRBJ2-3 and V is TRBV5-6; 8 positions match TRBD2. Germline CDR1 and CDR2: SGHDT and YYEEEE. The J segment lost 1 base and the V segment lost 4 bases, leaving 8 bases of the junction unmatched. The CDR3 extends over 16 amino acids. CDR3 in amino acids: CASSPGSGGRTDTQYF. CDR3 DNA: TGTGCCAGCAGCCCGGGATCGGGGGGGCGCACAGATACGCAGTATTTT.

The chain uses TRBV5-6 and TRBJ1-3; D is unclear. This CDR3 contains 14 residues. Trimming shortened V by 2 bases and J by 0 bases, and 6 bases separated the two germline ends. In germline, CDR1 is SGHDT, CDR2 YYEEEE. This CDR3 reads CASSFRFSGNTIYF. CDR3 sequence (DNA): TGTGCCAGCAGCTTCCGGTTCTCTGGAAACACCATATATTTT.

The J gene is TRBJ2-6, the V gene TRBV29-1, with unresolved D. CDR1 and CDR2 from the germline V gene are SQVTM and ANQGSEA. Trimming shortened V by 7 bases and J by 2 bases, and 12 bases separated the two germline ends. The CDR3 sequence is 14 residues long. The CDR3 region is CSASPDTGANVLTF. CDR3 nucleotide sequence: TGCAGCGCCTCCCCAGATACTGGGGCCAACGTCCTGACTTTC.

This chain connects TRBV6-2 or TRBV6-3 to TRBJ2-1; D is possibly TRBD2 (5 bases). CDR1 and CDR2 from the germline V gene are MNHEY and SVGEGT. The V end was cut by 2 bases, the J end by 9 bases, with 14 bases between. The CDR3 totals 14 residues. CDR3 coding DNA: TGTGCCAGCAGTTACCAAGGACTCTACGGTGAGCAGTTCTTC. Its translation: CASSYQGLYGEQFF.

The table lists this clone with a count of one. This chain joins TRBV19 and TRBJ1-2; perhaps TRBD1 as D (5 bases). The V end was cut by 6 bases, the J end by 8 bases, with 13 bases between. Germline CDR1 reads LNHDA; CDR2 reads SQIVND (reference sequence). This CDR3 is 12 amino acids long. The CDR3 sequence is CASRPGRYGYTF. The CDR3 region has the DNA TGTGCCAGTAGACCGGGACGCTACGGCTACACCTTC.

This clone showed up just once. In nucleotides, the CDR3 is TGTGCCAGCAGTGAATTGCAACAGTTTAATGAAAAACTGTTTTTT. Encoded protein: CASSELQQFNEKLFF. This chain uses TRBV25-1 with TRBJ1-4; D remains ambiguous. Germline V gene data show CDR1 as MGHDK and CDR2 as SYGVNS. The V gene lost 1 base and the J gene lost 4 bases, with 10 bases spanning the gap. CDR3 length equals 15 residues.

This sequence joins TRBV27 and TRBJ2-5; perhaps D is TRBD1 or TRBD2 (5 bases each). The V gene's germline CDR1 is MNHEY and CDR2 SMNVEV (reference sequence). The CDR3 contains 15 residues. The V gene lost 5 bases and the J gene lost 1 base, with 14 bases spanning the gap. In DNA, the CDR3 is TGTGCCAGCAGTCTCACCCCGGGGCCCCAAGAGACCCAGTACTTC. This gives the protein CASSLTPGPQETQYF.

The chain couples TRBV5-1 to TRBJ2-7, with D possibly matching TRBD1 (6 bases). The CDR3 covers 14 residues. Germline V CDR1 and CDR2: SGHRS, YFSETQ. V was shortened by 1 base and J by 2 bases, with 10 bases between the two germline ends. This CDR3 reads CASSLTGQTYEQYF. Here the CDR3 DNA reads TGCGCCAGCAGCTTGACGGGACAAACCTACGAGCAGTACTTC.

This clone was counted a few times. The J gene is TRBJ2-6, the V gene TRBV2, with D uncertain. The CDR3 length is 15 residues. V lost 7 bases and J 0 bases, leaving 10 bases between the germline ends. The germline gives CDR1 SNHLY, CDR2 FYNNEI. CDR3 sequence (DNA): TGTGCCAGCAAGCAGCTCCTCTCTGGGGCCAACGTCCTGACTTTC. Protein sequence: CASKQLLSGANVLTF.

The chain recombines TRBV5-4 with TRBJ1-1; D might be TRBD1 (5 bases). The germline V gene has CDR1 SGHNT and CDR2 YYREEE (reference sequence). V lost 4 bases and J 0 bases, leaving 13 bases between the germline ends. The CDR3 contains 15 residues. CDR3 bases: TGTGCCAGCAGCGCTCGACAGACCTTGAACACTGAAGCTTTCTTT. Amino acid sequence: CASSARQTLNTEAFF.

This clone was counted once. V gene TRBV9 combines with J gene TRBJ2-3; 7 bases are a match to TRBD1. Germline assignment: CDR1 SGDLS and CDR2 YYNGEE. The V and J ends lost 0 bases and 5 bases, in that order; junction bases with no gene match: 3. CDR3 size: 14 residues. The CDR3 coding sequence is TGTGCCAGCAGCGTAGTAGGGGGCGGAGATACGCAGTATTTT. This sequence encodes CASSVVGGGDTQYF.

The CDR3 loop reads CASSLRGLYNSPLHF. CDR3 nucleotide sequence: TGTGCCAGCAGTCTTAGGGGGCTTTATAATTCACCCCTCCACTTT. The gene calls are TRBV6-5 and TRBJ1-6; 7 positions agree with TRBD1. In germline, CDR1 is MNHEY, CDR2 SVGAGI. V shed 5 bases and J 4 bases; nucleotides not matched to a gene: 5. The CDR3 covers 15 residues.

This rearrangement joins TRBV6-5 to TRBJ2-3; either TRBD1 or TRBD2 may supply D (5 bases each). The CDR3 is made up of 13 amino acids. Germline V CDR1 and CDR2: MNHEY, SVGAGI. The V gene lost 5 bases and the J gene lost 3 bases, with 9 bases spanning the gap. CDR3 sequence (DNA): TGTGCCAGCAGTAGGGACGTTACAGATACGCAGTATTTT. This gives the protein CASSRDVTDTQYF.

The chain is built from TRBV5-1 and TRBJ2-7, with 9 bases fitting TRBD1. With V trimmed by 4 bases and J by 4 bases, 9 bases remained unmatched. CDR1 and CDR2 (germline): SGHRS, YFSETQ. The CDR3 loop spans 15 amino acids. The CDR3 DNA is TGCGCCAGCAGCAAACAAACCGGGACAGGGTACGAGCAGTACTTC. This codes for CASSKQTGTGYEQYF.